The sample holds a few counts of the clone carrying this TCR beta chain. The antigen remains undetermined. V was clipped by 2 bases and J by 2 bases, with 8 bases between them. Germline values: CDR1 MNHNY, CDR2 SVGAGI (reference sequence). The CDR3 totals 14 residues. Researchers attached unique molecular identifiers to individual cDNA molecules. TCRdb independently ran MiXCR on the 5' RACE reads; one entry per CDR3 protein. The sample contains about 45,000 distinct CDR3 sequences, over 9% of which appear only once. The data derive from a study of early T cells in non-severe SARS-CoV-2 infection. The wider study: With bulk RNA from unsorted whole blood as input, sequencing yielded unpaired chains. Study-wide results and limits: Anti-spike CD8 responses were favored by VDJdb matching, which missed private and CD4 specificities.

This chain connects TRBV6-6 to TRBJ2-3; D is ambiguous. The receptor comes from an adult who was a healthcare worker with PCR-confirmed SARS-CoV-2 infection or an uninfected control (not recorded which). Sequences were obtained from whole blood. CDR3 in DNA: TGTGCCAGCAGTTACGGAGCGAACACAGATACGCAGTATTTT. This codes for CASSYGANTDTQYF.